The 23 T cell receptor beta chains listed next were all sequenced from one sample in a study of blood T cell repertoires in COVID-19. This table comes from immunoSEQ multiplex PCR, and its TCRdb copy is limited to in-frame clones, with some not included. The sample consists of hundreds of thousands of clones, approximately 90% of them appearing once. The specimen sequenced was peripheral blood. The receptors stem from a woman aged 18 to 35 who had recovered from COVID-19.

The chain employs TRBV4-3 and TRBJ1-3; D is undetermined. CDR1 and CDR2 from the germline V gene are LGHNA and YSLEER. The CDR3 has 14 amino acids. Trimming removed 1 base from V and 2 bases from J, with 6 bases in between. DNA for the CDR3: TGCGCCAGCAGCCAAGTGGGCCCTGGAAACACCATATATTTT. Its protein is CASSQVGPGNTIYF.

The chain combines TRBV19 with TRBJ1-5; D perhaps matches TRBD1 (6 bases). The V end lost 6 bases, the J end lost 2 bases, and 26 bases lay between the germline ends. This CDR3 is 19 amino acids long. Per germline, CDR1 LNHDA and CDR2 SQIVND (reference sequence). CDR3 DNA: TGTGCCAGTAGGCTAACCCGGACAGCGGCCGTACCGGGCAATCAGCCCCAGCATTTT. This codes for CASRLTRTAAVPGNQPQHF.

This clone appeared once. V usage is TRBV6-2 or TRBV6-3 and J usage is TRBJ2-7; 14 nucleotides line up with TRBD2. This CDR3 comprises 16 residues. V lost 4 bases and J lost 2; bases outside the gene matches: 4. CDR1 MNHEY and CDR2 SVGEGT come from the germline V gene. The DNA of the CDR3 is TGTGCCAGCAGTTTCGGGACTAGCGGGAGAGCCTACGAGCAGTACGTC. The encoded protein is CASSFGTSGRAYEQYV.

The chain couples TRBV27 to TRBJ1-6; TRBD1 aligns across 7 bases. With 7 bases clipped from V and 8 bases from J, the junction kept 5 bases outside the gene matches. Germline CDR1 is MNHEY and CDR2 is SMNVEV (reference sequence). CDR3 length: 13 residues. CDR3 in DNA: TGTGCCAGCACAACAGGGGCCTATTCACCCCTCCACTTT. This translates into CASTTGAYSPLHF.

J is TRBJ1-1 and V is TRBV11-2; 9 positions match TRBD1. The length of the CDR3 is 14 residues. J lost 5 bases, V lost 6 bases, and 7 bases had no gene match. Looked up from germline, CDR1 is SGHAT and CDR2 is FQNNGV. CDR3 sequence (DNA): TGTGCCAGCAGGAACGGGACAGGGATTACTGAAGCTTTCTTT. This translates into CASRNGTGITEAFF.

This rearrangement joins TRBV7-2 to TRBJ2-3; 13 nucleotides agree with TRBD2. The CDR3 loop spans 16 amino acids. In germline, CDR1 is SGHTA, CDR2 FQGNSA. The junction had 3 bases not matched to a gene; V was cut back by 4 bases and J by 2 bases. CDR3 protein: CASSSGLAGATDTQYF. For the CDR3, the DNA is TGTGCCAGCAGCTCCGGACTAGCGGGAGCCACAGATACGCAGTATTTT.

CDR3 nucleotide sequence: TGTGCCTGGGGGGACAGGGTGTACTATGGCTACACCTTC. Its protein product is CAWGDRVYYGYTF. The J gene is TRBJ1-2, the V gene TRBV30; 9 positions match TRBD1. Germline V lookup: CDR1 GTSNPN, CDR2 SVGIG (reference sequence). The junction had 4 bases not matched to a gene; V was cut back by 5 bases and J by 3 bases. The CDR3 is made up of 13 amino acids. The full variable domain, in which reference TRBV30 and TRBJ1-2 provide the parts outside the CDR3, is SQTIHQWPATLVQPVGSPLSLECTVEGTSNPNLYWYRQAAGRGLQLLFYSVGIGQISSEVPQNLSASRPQDRQFILSSKKLLLSDSGFYLCAWGDRVYYGYTFGSGTRLTVV.

The rearrangement links TRBV6-5 to TRBJ2-1; TRBD2 matches 8 bases. Germline-derived CDR1 and CDR2 are MNHEY and SVGAGI. V dropped 6 bases and J dropped 5; count of bases not matched to a gene: 6. The CDR3 length is 14 residues. The DNA of the CDR3 is TGTGCCAGCAGCAGGCTAGCGGGCGACAATGAGCAGTTCTTC. This encodes CASSRLAGDNEQFF.

The rearrangement links TRBV24-1 to TRBJ2-1; a weak D match, TRBD2 (5 bases). CDR1 and CDR2 from the germline V gene are KGHDR and SFDVKD. There are 16 residues in the CDR3. V was trimmed by 3 bases and J by 3 bases, leaving 14 bases between them. The CDR3 here is CATSDPLKGVYNEQFF. Here the CDR3 DNA reads TGTGCCACCAGTGATCCTTTAAAGGGAGTCTACAATGAGCAGTTCTTC.

V is TRBV5-4 and J is TRBJ2-1; D not resolved. Germline loops: CDR1 SGHNT, CDR2 YYREEE (reference sequence). The CDR3 has 12 residues. Trimming took off 0 bases at V and 10 bases at J, with 8 bases between the two ends. The CDR3 DNA reads TGTGCCAGCAGCTTGGGAGCAGGAGAGCAGTTCTTC. The encoded protein is CASSLGAGEQFF.

The chain carries TRBV2 and TRBJ1-5; perhaps TRBD1 as D (5 bases). V lost 4 bases and J lost 5, with 12 bases in between. The CDR3 length is 14 residues. The germline V gene encodes CDR1 SNHLY and CDR2 FYNNEI. CDR3: CASSAGRDYQPQHF. For the CDR3, the DNA is TGTGCCAGCAGTGCGGGAAGGGACTATCAGCCCCAGCATTTT.

The sample holds one count of this clone. V and J are TRBV5-1 and TRBJ2-1, with TRBD2 identical over 7 bases. CDR1 and CDR2 (germline): SGHRS, YFSETQ. V lost 0 bases and J lost 7; bases outside the gene matches: 4. CDR3 length: 14 residues. The CDR3 region is CASSLEGSGNEQFF. The CDR3 DNA reads TGCGCCAGCAGCTTGGAAGGTAGCGGGAATGAGCAGTTCTTC.

The chain combines TRBV27 with TRBJ1-3; D possibly corresponds to TRBD1 (5 bases). Germline V gene lookup returns CDR1 MNHEY and CDR2 SMNVEV (reference sequence). V was pared by 2 bases and J by 0 bases, with 8 bases between. The CDR3 consists of 15 residues. The CDR3 loop reads CASSLRGFSGNTIYF. DNA of the CDR3: TGTGCCAGCAGTTTAAGGGGATTCTCTGGAAACACCATATATTTT.

This sequence joins TRBV7-9 and TRBJ2-1; TRBD2 is a possible D gene (5 bases). Germline assignment: CDR1 SEHNR and CDR2 FQNEAQ (reference sequence). Trimming cost V 1 base and J 7 bases, with 14 bases left between them. This CDR3 contains 15 residues. CDR3 sequence (DNA): TGTGCCAGCAGCTTAGGGCGGGCTAGTGTAAATGAGCAGTTCTTC. This gives the protein CASSLGRASVNEQFF.

The CDR3 is CATKGRGGQPQHF. The CDR3 DNA reads as TGTGCCACAAAAGGGCGGGGGGGACAGCCCCAGCATTTT. The V call is TRBV2, the J call TRBJ1-5; D perhaps matches TRBD1 (5 bases). Germline values: CDR1 SNHLY, CDR2 FYNNEI. The CDR3 totals 13 residues. The ends were cut back, 10 bases at V and 7 bases at J, with 17 bases in the middle.

The V call is TRBV11-2, the J call TRBJ2-3; D is undetermined. Germline V gives CDR1 SGHAT, CDR2 FQNNGV. This CDR3 comprises 12 residues. V was pared by 5 bases and J by 1 base, with 4 bases between. The CDR3, as DNA: TGTGCCAGCAGCCTTCGCACAGATACGCAGTATTTT. Amino acid sequence: CASSLRTDTQYF.

V gene TRBV5-1 combines with J gene TRBJ2-3; 7 positions agree with TRBD2. Germline V gives CDR1 SGHRS, CDR2 YFSETQ. Losses at the gene ends were 0 bases for V and 2 bases for J; bases not matched to a gene: 3. This CDR3 is built from 15 residues. For the CDR3, the DNA is TGCGCCAGCAGCTTGGCCAGCGGGAACACAGATACGCAGTATTTT. Encoded protein: CASSLASGNTDTQYF. Using reference TRBV5-1 and TRBJ2-3 for the parts outside the CDR3, the full variable domain is KAGVTQTPRYLIKTRGQQVTLSCSPISGHRSVSWYQQTPGQGLQFLFEYFSETQRNKGNFPGRFSGRQFSNSRSEMNVSTLELGDSALYLCASSLASGNTDTQYFGPGTRLTVL.

V gene TRBV10-3 combines with J gene TRBJ2-1; D remains ambiguous. The V end lost 3 bases, the J end lost 6 bases, and 9 bases lay between the germline ends. The CDR3 contains 13 residues. Germline CDR1 ENHRY, CDR2 SYGVKD. In DNA form, the CDR3 reads TGTGCCATCAGTGAAAAGCTCGGCAATGAGCAGTTCTTC. Amino acids: CAISEKLGNEQFF.

The chain employs TRBV5-1 and TRBJ2-5, with a possible D match to TRBD2 (7 bases). V dropped 4 bases and J dropped 2 bases, with 15 bases sitting between them. In germline, CDR1 is SGHRS, CDR2 YFSETQ. The CDR3 runs 15 residues. The chain's CDR3 is CASSPAAGQQETQYF. CDR3 DNA sequence: TGCGCCAGCAGCCCTGCAGCGGGACAACAAGAGACCCAGTACTTC.

This clone has just one count. V is TRBV19 and J is TRBJ1-2; 7 bases agree with TRBD1. The CDR3 is made up of 15 amino acids. The germline V gene has CDR1 LNHDA and CDR2 SQIVND (reference sequence). J lost 5 bases, V lost 4 bases, and 10 bases had no gene match. The CDR3 region is CASSTITGVEYGYTF. DNA of the CDR3: TGTGCCAGTAGTACGATAACAGGGGTTGAATATGGCTACACCTTC.

This chain links TRBV6-2 or TRBV6-3 with TRBJ1-2, with TRBD1 matching over 7 bases. V was clipped by 0 bases and J by 5 bases; unmatched bases: 9. The CDR3 length is 16 residues. The germline CDR1 and CDR2 sequences are MNHEY and SVGEGT. The CDR3 coding sequence is TGTGCCAGCAGTTACTCGGTGAAGGGACAGAGGTATGGCTACACCTTC. It encodes CASSYSVKGQRYGYTF.

The chain links TRBV5-1 to TRBJ2-2; 10 bases map to TRBD2. Trimming at V came to 4 bases and at J to 5 bases, leaving 11 bases not matched to a gene. This CDR3 spans 17 amino acids. Germline V gene lookup returns CDR1 SGHRS and CDR2 YFSETQ. The CDR3 bases are TGCGCCAGCAGCCGATCAGCGGGAGGGCAAGGGACCGGGGAGCTGTTTTTT. This sequence encodes CASSRSAGGQGTGELFF.

This clone was observed a single time. V and J are TRBV27 and TRBJ1-2; tentatively, D is TRBD1 (5 bases). V lost 5 bases, J lost 7 bases, and 14 bases lay in between. The CDR3 totals 13 residues. The germline gives CDR1 MNHEY, CDR2 SMNVEV (reference sequence). CDR3 amino acids: CASSGQRRGGYTF. CDR3 sequence (DNA): TGTGCCAGCAGTGGACAACGAAGGGGTGGCTACACCTTC.